The 10 T cell receptor beta chains below were found in one sample sequenced in a study of T cell repertoires in cytomegalovirus infection. TCRdb itself ran the reads through MiXCR, one entry per CDR3 protein. The sample carries some 700,000 distinct CDR3 sequences, 30% to 35% recorded once. The antigens for these receptors are not known. This specimen was cultured PBMCs, taken from culture after CMV antigen stimulation. These receptors all come from a human donor in good health (CMV status not recorded). Some clones in this sample may be carry-over from other donors' samples.

This clonotype was detected many times. The rearrangement links TRBV7-2 to TRBJ2-3; a weak D match, TRBD2 (6 bases). Trimming shortened V by 4 bases and J by 8 bases, and 16 bases separated the two germline ends. CDR1 is SGHTA and CDR2 is FQGNSA in the germline V gene. The CDR3 is 14 residues long. The CDR3 loop reads CASSWGGVPGTQYF. As DNA, the CDR3 is TGTGCCAGCAGCTGGGGCGGGGTCCCCGGTACGCAGTATTTT.

The rearrangement links TRBV28 to TRBJ1-4, with D possibly TRBD1 on 6 matching bases. The CDR3 extends over 15 amino acids. Germline loops: CDR1 MDHEN, CDR2 SYDVKM. Deletions cut 5 bases from V and 3 bases from J, with 13 bases between. CDR3 in DNA: TGTGCCAGCAGTGATCAGGGGCCAGCTAATGAAAAACTGTTTTTT. Encoded protein: CASSDQGPANEKLFF.

This clonotype showed up just a few times. The V and J genes are TRBV2 and TRBJ1-6, with 9 positions matching TRBD1. The junction had 7 bases not matched to a gene; V was cut back by 9 bases and J by 7 bases. Germline V gives CDR1 SNHLY, CDR2 FYNNEI. This CDR3 is 14 amino acids long. Written as DNA, the CDR3 is TGTGCCAGTAACCGGGACAGGGTAAATTCACCCCTCCACTTT. Translating it yields CASNRDRVNSPLHF.

The chain employs TRBV2 and TRBJ1-2; tentatively, D is TRBD1 (6 bases). Germline CDR1 reads SNHLY; CDR2 reads FYNNEI. Trimming took 5 bases from V and 4 from J, leaving 20 bases between them. This CDR3 comprises 16 residues. Here the CDR3 reads CASSRQKGGIGYGYTF. In DNA, the CDR3 is TGTGCCAGCAGTCGGCAGAAAGGGGGAATTGGCTATGGCTACACCTTC.

This rearrangement joins TRBV12-3 or TRBV12-4 to TRBJ1-5; D is unclear. Trimming cost V 5 bases and J 4 bases, with 12 bases left between them. This CDR3 spans 14 amino acids. The CDR3 loop reads CASSPRDPNQPQHF. CDR3 nucleotides: TGTGCCAGCAGTCCCCGGGATCCGAATCAGCCCCAGCATTTT.

This clonotype was recorded a few times. This chain joins TRBV7-2 and TRBJ1-2; no reliable D call. Germline values: CDR1 SGHTA, CDR2 FQGNSA. Deletions cut 0 bases from V and 4 bases from J, with 9 bases between. This CDR3 is 14 amino acids long. As DNA, the CDR3 is TGTGCCAGCAGCTTAGCCCGAGACGCCTATGGCTACACCTTC. This encodes CASSLARDAYGYTF.

J is TRBJ1-3 and V is TRBV20-1; D not certain. CDR1 is DFQATT and CDR2 is SNEGSKA in the germline V gene (reference sequence). V lost 3 bases to trimming and J lost 10 bases, with 16 bases between them. The CDR3 runs 13 residues. Written as DNA, the CDR3 is TGCAGTGCTAGTTCAGGATTAGATAGTACCATATATTTT. It codes for CSASSGLDSTIYF.

V is TRBV10-2 and J is TRBJ2-7; D gene ambiguous. This CDR3 contains 14 residues. Germline V gives CDR1 WSHSY, CDR2 SAAADI. V dropped 2 bases and J dropped 5 bases, with 13 bases sitting between them. CDR3 protein: CASSENHPMDEQYF. The DNA for the CDR3 is TGCGCCAGCAGTGAGAACCACCCGATGGACGAGCAGTACTTC.

The rearrangement links TRBV24-1 to TRBJ2-1; 9 bases are shared with TRBD1. In germline, CDR1 is KGHDR, CDR2 SFDVKD. There are 16 residues in the CDR3. Trimming cost V 5 bases and J 5 bases; bases outside gene matches: 9. DNA of the CDR3: TGTGCCACCAGTGCCCAGGACAGGGGTGCGCACAATGAGCAGTTCTTC. The encoded protein is CATSAQDRGAHNEQFF.

This clonotype was seen repeatedly, ten times or more. The V gene is TRBV19, the J gene TRBJ1-2; 10 nucleotides agree with TRBD1. V lost 4 bases to trimming and J lost 10 bases; unmatched junction nucleotides: 3. The CDR3 has 12 residues. Germline lookup yields CDR1 LNHDA and CDR2 SQIVND (reference sequence). The CDR3 DNA is TGTGCCAGTAGTAGACAGGGGGCGGACTACACCTTC. Protein: CASSRQGADYTF.